Reported below is one TCR beta chain. This entry is derived from a study of control samples from healthy donors and cancer patients. Measured with immunoSEQ multiplex PCR; TCRdb has only the in-frame clones, and not every one. The data contain 400,000 to 500,000 clones, approximately 92% of them seen just once; the ten biggest clones take up 5% to 8%. V lost 3 bases, J lost 1 base, and 10 bases lay in between. Germline V gene lookup returns CDR1 SGHAT and CDR2 FQNNGV. This CDR3 spans 14 amino acids. This clonotype was obtained from a middle-aged man with head and neck cancer. Sample: PBMCs. The J gene is TRBJ2-7, the V gene TRBV11-2, with D hard to call. CDR3 amino acids: CASSLMGSSYEQYF. In nucleotides, the CDR3 is TGTGCCAGCAGCTTGATGGGATCTTCCTACGAGCAGTACTTC.